The clone carrying this T cell receptor (beta chain) has just one count. Its target is unknown. The sort gate was single viable CD3+CD4+CD8-CD45RO+ cells for memory CD4+ T cells. Total CD4+ T cells were enriched by CD4 positive selection. These data come from a study of memory CD4+ T cells and cytomegalovirus serostatus. Looking at the study overall: Healthy Belgian adult donors included about 10 CMV-positive and approximately 25 CMV-negative people.

Whole-study results and caveats: Suggested: most of the CMV-linked TCR signature lies in CD4+ memory cells.

This table comes from immunoSEQ multiplex PCR, and its TCRdb copy is limited to in-frame clones, with some not included. The table has about 73,000 clones, just under 80% seen once; the top ten hold 2.6%. The TCR comes from an adult in good health and CMV-seropositive. Sequenced input: memory CD4+ T cells from blood.

The CDR3: CASRLPSGNTIYF. CDR3 DNA: TGCGCCAGCAGACTACCGTCTGGAAACACCATATATTTT. J is TRBJ1-3 and V is TRBV5-1; D remains ambiguous. The CDR3 loop spans 13 amino acids. Deletions cut 5 bases from V and 1 base from J, with 7 bases between. CDR1 and CDR2 (germline): SGHRS, YFSETQ.